These 8 T cell receptor beta chains came from one sample sequenced in a study of spatial heterogeneity in lung cancer. MiXCR, run by TCRdb on the 5' RACE reads, gives a single entry per CDR3 protein. The table lists approximately 100,000 distinct CDR3 sequences, 15% to 20% of them singletons. The time point is: blood at routine non-recurrence follow-up after resection. This material consisted of PBMCs, taken at follow-up. The receptors come from a male donor with early-stage non-small cell lung cancer.

This clonotype was counted many times. V and J are TRBV14 and TRBJ2-1; D may be TRBD1 (5 bases). The CDR3 spans 14 residues. Deletions cut 1 base from V and 4 bases from J, with 8 bases between. Germline V gene data show CDR1 as SGHDN and CDR2 as FVKESK. The CDR3 nucleotides read TGTGCCAGCAGCCAAGGACAGCCTTACAATGAGCAGTTCTTC. This translates into CASSQGQPYNEQFF.

In this sample, this clonotype turned up a few times. This chain uses TRBV4-3 with TRBJ2-1; TRBD2 matches at 11 bases. Trimming cost V 4 bases and J 7 bases; bases outside gene matches: 6. The CDR3 spans 15 residues. Germline lookup yields CDR1 LGHNA and CDR2 YSLEER. DNA for the CDR3: TGCGCCAGCAGCCGTAGCGGGGGGGAGTGGAATGAGCAGTTCTTC. The encoded protein is CASSRSGGEWNEQFF.

As to this clonotype: The junction differs from germline at one of its ends, possibly a read error. J is TRBJ1-2 and V is TRBV19; 7 bases fit TRBD1. The V gene's germline CDR1 is LNHDA and CDR2 SQIVND (reference sequence). This CDR3 is built from 16 residues. CDR3 loop: CASTPSDRRTNYDYTF. As DNA, the CDR3 is TGTGCCAGTACTCCATCGGACAGGCGAACTAACTATGACTACACCTTC.

This chain uses TRBV5-1 with TRBJ2-7; 11 bases map to TRBD2. V dropped 0 bases and J dropped 4; count of bases not matched to a gene: 9. The CDR3 contains 17 residues. The germline V gene encodes CDR1 SGHRS and CDR2 YFSETQ. CDR3 in DNA: TGCGCCAGCAGCTTGGTCCTCTCCACTAGCGGGAGTTACGAGCAGTACTTC. Its protein is CASSLVLSTSGSYEQYF.

This clonotype occurred many times. The chain is built from TRBV9 and TRBJ2-7; D possibly corresponds to TRBD1 (6 bases). Per the germline V gene, CDR1 is SGDLS and CDR2 is YYNGEE. Trimming stripped 3 bases from V and 1 base from J, with 11 bases between. This CDR3 is built from 14 residues. The CDR3 DNA reads TGTGCCAGCAGCGGGGGGACATTTTCCTACGAGCAGTACTTC. Protein sequence: CASSGGTFSYEQYF. Drawing the rest from reference TRBV9 and TRBJ2-7, the complete variable domain is DSGVTQTPKHLITATGQRVTLRCSPRSGDLSVYWYQQSLDQGLQFLIQYYNGEERAKGNILERFSAQQFPDLHSELNLSSLELGDSALYFCASSGGTFSYEQYFGPGTRLTVT.

CDR3 protein: CASGLARTGGSEQFF. The CDR3 coding sequence is TGTGCTAGTGGTTTGGCACGGACAGGGGGAAGTGAGCAGTTCTTC. The chain carries TRBV12-5 and TRBJ2-1, with TRBD1 identical over 10 bases. After removal of 1 base from V and 9 bases from J, the junction contained 6 bases not matched to a gene. Germline V gene sequence: CDR1 LGHNT, CDR2 FRNRAP. This CDR3 contains 15 residues. Looking up the rest from reference TRBV12-5 and TRBJ2-1 gives the full variable domain: DARVTQTPRHKVTEMGQEVTMRCQPILGHNTVFWYRQTMMQGLELLAYFRNRAPLDDSGMPKDRFSAEMPDATLATLKIQPSEPRDSAVYFCASGLARTGGSEQFFGPGTRLTVL.

This sequence joins TRBV6-2 or TRBV6-3 and TRBJ2-2, with no clear D. Trimming stripped 2 bases from V and 1 base from J, with 5 bases between. The CDR3 contains 14 residues. Germline-derived CDR1 and CDR2 are MNHEY and SVGEGT. For the CDR3, the DNA is TGTGCCAGCAGTTACCACGGGAACACCGGGGAGCTGTTTTTT. Translating it yields CASSYHGNTGELFF.

This clonotype was picked up a small number of times. CDR3 DNA sequence: TGTGCCAGCAGTTTAGGTACGGAATCCAGCTCCTACAATGAGCAGTTCTTC. Translation gives CASSLGTESSSYNEQFF. V gene TRBV12-3 or TRBV12-4 combines with J gene TRBJ2-1; unclear D gene. The CDR3 runs 17 residues. V dropped 1 base and J dropped 0 bases, with 13 bases sitting between them.